This TCR beta chain was captured by sequencing in a study of vaccination effects on CD4 cells after COVID-19. On this clone itself: Antigen specificity is unknown.

Deletions cut 7 bases from V and 3 bases from J, with 16 bases between. Per the germline V gene, CDR1 is MNHEY and CDR2 is SVGAGI. The CDR3 sequence is 15 residues long. Produced via immunoSEQ multiplex PCR; TCRdb's table is partial and in-frame only. The repertoire holds 15,000 to 20,000 clones, with about 74% as singletons. Sequencing in the ViraFEST assay came after antigen-specific CD4+ T cells had been expanded with viral peptide pools, which were used to stimulate PBMC. Having been cultured for about 10 days, the cells underwent CD4+ T cell isolation. A positive SARS-CoV-2 PCR test fell between March and December 2020. Two doses of BNT162b2 or mRNA-1273 vaccine were administered to participants.

This sequence was found in a human donor who had a prior SARS-CoV-2 infection. The chain joins TRBV6-5 to TRBJ1-5; no clear D. The source was CD4+ T cells from PBMCs cultured with SARS-CoV-2 spike peptides, collected after COVID-19 vaccination. This CDR3 is CASTYRALDNQPQHF. Here the CDR3 DNA reads TGTGCCAGCACATACCGGGCGCTGGACAATCAGCCCCAGCATTTT.